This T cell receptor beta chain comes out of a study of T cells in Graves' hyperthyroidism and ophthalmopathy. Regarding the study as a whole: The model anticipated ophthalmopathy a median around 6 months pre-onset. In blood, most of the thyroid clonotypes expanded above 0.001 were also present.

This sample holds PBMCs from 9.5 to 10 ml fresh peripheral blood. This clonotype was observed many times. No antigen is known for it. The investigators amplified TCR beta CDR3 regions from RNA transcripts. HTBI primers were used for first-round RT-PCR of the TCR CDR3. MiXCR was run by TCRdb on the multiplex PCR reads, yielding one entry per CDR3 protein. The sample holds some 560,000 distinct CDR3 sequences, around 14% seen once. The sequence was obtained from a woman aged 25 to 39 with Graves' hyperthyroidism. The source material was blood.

The CDR3 DNA is TGTGCCCTGGAGTACTATGGCTACACCTTC. This sequence encodes CALEYYGYTF. The gene calls are TRBV30 and TRBJ1-2, with D uncertain. The CDR3 spans 10 residues. V lost 8 bases to trimming and J lost 3 bases, with 7 bases between them. In germline, CDR1 is GTSNPN, CDR2 SVGIG (reference sequence).